The clone carrying this T cell receptor beta chain was counted only a few times. Its antigen is as yet unknown. The entry originates in a study of regulatory T cells in long-lasting Graves disease. Study-wide background: Newly diagnosed Graves' patients had under 3 months of antithyroid drugs. General study points: In persistent patients, shared public clonotypes (roughly 2,800) outnumbered those in new patients (about 1,000).

Time point noted: newly diagnosed GD, antithyroid drugs for less than 3 months. The authors made the TCR library using RNA they extracted from PBMCs. Per American Thyroid Association guidelines, Graves' disease was diagnosed. Relying on iRepertoire HTBI primers and Arm-PCR of CDR3 regions, the team built TCR beta libraries. TCRdb ran MiXCR on the multiplex PCR reads and lists one entry per CDR3 protein. The table includes 550,000 to 600,000 distinct CDR3 sequences, roughly a sixth detected once. V shed 0 bases and J 3 bases; nucleotides not matched to a gene: 5. Germline CDR1 is GTSNPN and CDR2 is SVGIG (reference sequence). The CDR3 length is 15 residues. The same sample was also used in a study of T cells in Graves' hyperthyroidism and ophthalmopathy.

The sample in question was peripheral blood mononuclear cells (PBMCs), obtained at new diagnosis, from a patient treated with antithyroid drugs. The genes are TRBV30 and TRBJ2-1; 7 bases are a match to TRBD2. This sequence was found in a man aged 18 to 30 with Graves disease. The CDR3, as DNA: TGTGCCTGGAGTGTAGCTCCTAGCGGCTACAATGAGCAGTTCTTC. Translating it yields CAWSVAPSGYNEQFF.